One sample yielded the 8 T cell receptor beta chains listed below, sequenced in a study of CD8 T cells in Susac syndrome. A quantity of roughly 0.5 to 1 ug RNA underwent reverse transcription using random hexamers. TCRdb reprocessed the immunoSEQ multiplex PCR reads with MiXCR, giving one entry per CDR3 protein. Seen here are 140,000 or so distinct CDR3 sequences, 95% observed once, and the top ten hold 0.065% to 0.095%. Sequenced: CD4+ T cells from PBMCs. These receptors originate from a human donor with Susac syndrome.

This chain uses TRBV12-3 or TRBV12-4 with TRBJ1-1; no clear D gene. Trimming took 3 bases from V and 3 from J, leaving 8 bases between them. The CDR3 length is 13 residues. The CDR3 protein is CASSLRRDTEAFF. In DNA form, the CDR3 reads TGTGCCAGCAGTTTGAGACGAGACACTGAAGCTTTCTTT.

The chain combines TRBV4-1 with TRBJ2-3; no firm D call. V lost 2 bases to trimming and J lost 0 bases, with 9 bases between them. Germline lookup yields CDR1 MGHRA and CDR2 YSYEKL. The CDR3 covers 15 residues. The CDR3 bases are TGCGCCAGCAGCCAAAGGCCCAGCAGCACAGATACGCAGTATTTT. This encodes CASSQRPSSTDTQYF.

Written as DNA, the CDR3 is TGCAGTGCTAGAGTAAATTCCGGGACAGGGGGCTGGGAGACCCAGTACTTC. It encodes CSARVNSGTGGWETQYF. The chain is built from TRBV20-1 and TRBJ2-5; 12 nucleotides agree with TRBD1. The germline V gene has CDR1 DFQATT and CDR2 SNEGSKA (reference sequence). The length of the CDR3 is 17 residues. Unmatched junction bases numbered 11, after V lost 1 base and J lost 5 bases.

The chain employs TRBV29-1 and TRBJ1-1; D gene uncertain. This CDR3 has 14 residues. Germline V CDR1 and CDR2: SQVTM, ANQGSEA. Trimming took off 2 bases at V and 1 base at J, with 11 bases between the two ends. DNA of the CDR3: TGCAGCGTTGAATTACAGTCACAGAACACTGAAGCTTTCTTT. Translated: CSVELQSQNTEAFF.

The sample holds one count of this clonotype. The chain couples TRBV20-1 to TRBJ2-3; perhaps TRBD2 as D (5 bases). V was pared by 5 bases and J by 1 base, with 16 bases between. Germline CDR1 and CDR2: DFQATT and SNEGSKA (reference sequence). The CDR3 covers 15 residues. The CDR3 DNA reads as TGCAGTGCTCAACGGCGCAAAGCGGGCACAGATACGCAGTATTTT. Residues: CSAQRRKAGTDTQYF.

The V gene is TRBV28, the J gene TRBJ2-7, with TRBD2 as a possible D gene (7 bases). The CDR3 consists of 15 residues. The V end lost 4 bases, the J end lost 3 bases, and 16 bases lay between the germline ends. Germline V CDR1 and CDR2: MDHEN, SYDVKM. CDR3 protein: CASSSQGGGSYEQYF. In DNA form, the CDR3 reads TGTGCCAGCAGTTCCCAAGGGGGGGGTAGCTACGAGCAGTACTTC.

CDR3 residues: CASSQRWGTGELFF. CDR3 DNA: TGCGCCAGCAGCCAAAGGTGGGGGACCGGGGAGCTGTTTTTT. The chain recombines TRBV4-1 with TRBJ2-2, with D perhaps assigned TRBD1 or TRBD2 (5 bases each). CDR1 and CDR2 (germline): MGHRA, YSYEKL. Trimming took 2 bases from V and 5 from J, leaving 9 bases between them. CDR3 length equals 14 residues.

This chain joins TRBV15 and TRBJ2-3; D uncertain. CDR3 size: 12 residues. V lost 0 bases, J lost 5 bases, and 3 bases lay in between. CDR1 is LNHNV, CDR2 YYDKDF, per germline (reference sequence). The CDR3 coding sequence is TGTGCCACCAGCAGAGACTTAGATACGCAGTATTTT. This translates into CATSRDLDTQYF.